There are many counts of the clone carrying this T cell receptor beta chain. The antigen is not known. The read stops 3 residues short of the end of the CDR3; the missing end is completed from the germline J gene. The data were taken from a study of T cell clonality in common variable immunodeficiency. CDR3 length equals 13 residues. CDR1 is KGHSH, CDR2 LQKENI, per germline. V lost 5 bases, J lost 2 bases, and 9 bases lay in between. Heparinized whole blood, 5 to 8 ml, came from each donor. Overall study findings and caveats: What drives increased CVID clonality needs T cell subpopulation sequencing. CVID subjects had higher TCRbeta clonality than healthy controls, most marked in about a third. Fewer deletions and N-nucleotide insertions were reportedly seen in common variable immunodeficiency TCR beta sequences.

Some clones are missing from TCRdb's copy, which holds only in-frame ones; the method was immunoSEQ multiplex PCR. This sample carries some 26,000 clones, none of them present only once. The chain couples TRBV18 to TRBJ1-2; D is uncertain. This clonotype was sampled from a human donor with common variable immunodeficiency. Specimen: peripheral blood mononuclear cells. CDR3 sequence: CASSTGSNYGYTF. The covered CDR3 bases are TGTGCCAGCTCAACCGGGTCCAACTATGGC.